This TCR beta chain was identified in a study of shared clonotypes between healthy human individuals. The study, taken as a whole, reports: Only blood was sampled, and tissue TCR repertoires likely differ from blood ones.

Splitting of CD4+ cells produced CD45RA+ naive and CD45RA-negative memory subsets. Concerning this clone itself: What it binds is not known.

Sorted-subset replicate PCR reactions contained roughly 200 ng DNA, corresponding to approximately 30,000 T cell genomes. Here immunoSEQ multiplex PCR was the method, and the copy in TCRdb shows in-frame clones only, minus some. The sample has 2 million to 3 million clones, 93% seen once. This receptor was identified in a man aged 18 to 29 in good health. Some clones in this sample may be carry-over from other donors' samples. Sequences were obtained from naive CD4+ T cells from PBMCs. The subset was: CD45RA+ positively selected.

CDR3 region: CASSPLITGAEKLFF. CDR3 in DNA: TGTGCCAGCTCACCCCTAATCACAGGGGCTGAAAAACTGTTTTTT. The chain has TRBV18 and TRBJ1-4; TRBD1 aligns across 7 bases. Germline CDR1 and CDR2: KGHSH and LQKENI. Unmatched junction bases numbered 8, after V lost 3 bases and J lost 7 bases. The CDR3 runs 15 residues.